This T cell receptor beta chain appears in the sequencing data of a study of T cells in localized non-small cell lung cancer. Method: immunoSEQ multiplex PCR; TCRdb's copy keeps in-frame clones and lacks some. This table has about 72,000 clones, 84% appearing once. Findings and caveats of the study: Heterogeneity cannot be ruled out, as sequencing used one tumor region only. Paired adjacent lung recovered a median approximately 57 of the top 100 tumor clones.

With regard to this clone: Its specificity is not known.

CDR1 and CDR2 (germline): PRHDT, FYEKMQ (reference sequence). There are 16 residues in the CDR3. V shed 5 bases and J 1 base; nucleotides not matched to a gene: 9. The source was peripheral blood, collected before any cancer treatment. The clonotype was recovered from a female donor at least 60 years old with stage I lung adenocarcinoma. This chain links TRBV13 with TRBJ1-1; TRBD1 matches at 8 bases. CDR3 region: CASSPRTGRRNTEAFF. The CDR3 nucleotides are TGTGCCAGCAGCCCACGGACAGGGAGAAGGAACACTGAAGCTTTCTTT. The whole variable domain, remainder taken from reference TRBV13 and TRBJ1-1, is AAGVIQSPRHLIKEKRETATLKCYPIPRHDTVYWYQQGPGQDPQFLISFYEKMQSDKGSIPDRFSAQQFSDYHSELNMSSLELGDSALYFCASSPRTGRRNTEAFFGQGTRLTVV.